This T cell receptor (beta chain) was identified during a study of T cells in Graves' hyperthyroidism and ophthalmopathy. Overall study results and limits: Through a model of 13 V-J features, ophthalmopathy was separated from stable hyperthyroidism. Among clonotypes expanded in thyroid above 0.001, most were also found in blood.

The V segment lost 5 bases and the J segment 8 bases; nucleotides outside the gene matches: 5. This CDR3 is 12 amino acids long. Germline CDR1 and CDR2: MNHNY and SVGAGI (reference sequence). TCR beta CDR3 regions were amplified from RNA transcripts. RT-PCR in the first round (using the HTBI primer set) targeted the TCR CDR3. TCRdb itself ran the multiplex PCR reads through MiXCR, one entry per CDR3 protein. The sample consists of around 620,000 distinct CDR3 sequences, about 45% of them appearing once. Investigators excluded patients with uncontrolled infection, other autoimmune disease, pregnancy or lactation. Diagnoses were made from clinical symptoms, serum measures (thyroxine and TRAb), thyroid ultrasound and orbital computed tomography. Comments on this clonotype: The antigen remains unidentified.

The chain recombines TRBV6-6 with TRBJ1-2; 7 nucleotides agree with TRBD1. The sequencing input was peripheral blood or thyroid tissue (not recorded which). This receptor was identified in an adult woman with Graves' disease, either hyperthyroidism or ophthalmopathy (not recorded which). This CDR3 is CASSETGVGYTF. DNA of the CDR3: TGTGCCAGCAGTGAAACAGGGGTGGGCTACACCTTC.